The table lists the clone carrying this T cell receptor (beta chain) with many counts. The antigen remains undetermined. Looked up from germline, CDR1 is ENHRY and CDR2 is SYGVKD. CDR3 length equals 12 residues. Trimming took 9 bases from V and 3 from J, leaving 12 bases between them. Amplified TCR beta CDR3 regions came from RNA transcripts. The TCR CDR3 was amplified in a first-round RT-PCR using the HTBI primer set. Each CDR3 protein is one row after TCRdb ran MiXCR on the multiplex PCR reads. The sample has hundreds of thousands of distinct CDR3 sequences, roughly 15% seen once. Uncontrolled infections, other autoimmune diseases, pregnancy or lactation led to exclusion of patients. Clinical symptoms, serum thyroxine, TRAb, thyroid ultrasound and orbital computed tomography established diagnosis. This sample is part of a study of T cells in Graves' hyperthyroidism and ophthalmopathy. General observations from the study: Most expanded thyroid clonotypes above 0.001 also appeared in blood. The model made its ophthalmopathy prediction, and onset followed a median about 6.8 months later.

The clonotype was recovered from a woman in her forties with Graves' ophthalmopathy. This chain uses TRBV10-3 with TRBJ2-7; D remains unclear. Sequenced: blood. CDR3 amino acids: CAISSGFYEQYF. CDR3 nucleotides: TGTGCCATAAGCTCCGGCTTCTACGAGCAGTACTTC.